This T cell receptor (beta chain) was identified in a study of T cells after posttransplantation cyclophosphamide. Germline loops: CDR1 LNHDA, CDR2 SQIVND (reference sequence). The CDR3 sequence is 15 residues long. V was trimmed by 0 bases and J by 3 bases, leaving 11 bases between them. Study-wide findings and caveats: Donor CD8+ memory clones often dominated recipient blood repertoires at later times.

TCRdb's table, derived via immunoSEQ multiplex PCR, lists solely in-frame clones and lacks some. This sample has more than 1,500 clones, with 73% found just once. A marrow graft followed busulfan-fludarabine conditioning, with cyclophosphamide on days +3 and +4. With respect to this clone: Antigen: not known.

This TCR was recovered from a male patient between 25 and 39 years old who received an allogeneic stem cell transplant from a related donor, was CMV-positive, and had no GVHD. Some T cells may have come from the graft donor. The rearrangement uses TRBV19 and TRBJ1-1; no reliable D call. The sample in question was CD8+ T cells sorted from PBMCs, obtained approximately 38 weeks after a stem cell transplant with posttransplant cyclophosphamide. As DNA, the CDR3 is TGTGCCAGTAGTATAGATCATACAGATTACACTGAAGCTTTCTTT. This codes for CASSIDHTDYTEAFF.